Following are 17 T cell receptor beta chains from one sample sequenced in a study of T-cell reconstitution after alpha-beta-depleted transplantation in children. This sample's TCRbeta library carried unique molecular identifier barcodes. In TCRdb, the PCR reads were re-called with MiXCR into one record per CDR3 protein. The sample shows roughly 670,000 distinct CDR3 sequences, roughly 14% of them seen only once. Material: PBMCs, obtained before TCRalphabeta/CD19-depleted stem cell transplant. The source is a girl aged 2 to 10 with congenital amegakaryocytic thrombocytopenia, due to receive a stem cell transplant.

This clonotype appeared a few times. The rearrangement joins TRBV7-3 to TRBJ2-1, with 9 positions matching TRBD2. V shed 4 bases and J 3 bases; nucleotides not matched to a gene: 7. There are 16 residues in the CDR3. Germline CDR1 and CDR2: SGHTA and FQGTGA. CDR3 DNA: TGTGCCAGCAGCTCCCGCCGCGGGAGGGTCTACAATGAGCAGTTCTTC. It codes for CASSSRRGRVYNEQFF.

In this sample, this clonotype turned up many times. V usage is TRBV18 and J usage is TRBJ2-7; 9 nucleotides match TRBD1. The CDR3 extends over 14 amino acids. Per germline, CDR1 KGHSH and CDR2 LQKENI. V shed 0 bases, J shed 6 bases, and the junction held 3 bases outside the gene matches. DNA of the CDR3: TGTGCCAGCTCACCACCGGGACAGGGTCGCGAGCAGTACTTC. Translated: CASSPPGQGREQYF.

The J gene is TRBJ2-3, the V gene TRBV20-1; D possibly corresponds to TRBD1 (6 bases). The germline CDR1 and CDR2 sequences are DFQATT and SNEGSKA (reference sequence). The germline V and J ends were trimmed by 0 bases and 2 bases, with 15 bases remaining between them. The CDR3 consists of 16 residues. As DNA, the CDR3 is TGCAGTGCTAGAGATCTGGGGGACAAGTCCACAGATACGCAGTATTTT. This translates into CSARDLGDKSTDTQYF.

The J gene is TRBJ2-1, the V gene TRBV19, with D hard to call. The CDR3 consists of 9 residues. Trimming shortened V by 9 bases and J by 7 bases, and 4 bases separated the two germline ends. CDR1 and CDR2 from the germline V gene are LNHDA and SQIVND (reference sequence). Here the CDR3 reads CARKNEQFF. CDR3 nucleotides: TGTGCCAGGAAAAATGAGCAGTTCTTC. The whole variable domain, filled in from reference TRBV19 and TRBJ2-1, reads DGGITQSPKYLFRKEGQNVTLSCEQNLNHDAMYWYRQDPGQGLRLIYYSQIVNDFQKGDIAEGYSVSREKKESFPLTVTSAQKNPTAFYLCARKNEQFFGPGTRLTVL.

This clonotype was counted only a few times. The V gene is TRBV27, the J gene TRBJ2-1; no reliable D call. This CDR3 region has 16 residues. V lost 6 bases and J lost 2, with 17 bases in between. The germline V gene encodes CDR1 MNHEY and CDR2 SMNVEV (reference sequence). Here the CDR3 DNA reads TGTGCCAGCAGGCCGGACGTCTCATGGGCCTACAATGAGCAGTTCTTC. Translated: CASRPDVSWAYNEQFF.

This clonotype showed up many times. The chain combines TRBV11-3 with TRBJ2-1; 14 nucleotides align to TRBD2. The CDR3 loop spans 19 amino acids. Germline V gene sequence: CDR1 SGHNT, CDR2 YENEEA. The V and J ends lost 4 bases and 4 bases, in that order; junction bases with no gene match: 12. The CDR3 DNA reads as TGTGCCAGCAGCTCCCTAGGGACTAGCGGGAGTTGGACGTACAATGAGCAGTTCTTC. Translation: CASSSLGTSGSWTYNEQFF.

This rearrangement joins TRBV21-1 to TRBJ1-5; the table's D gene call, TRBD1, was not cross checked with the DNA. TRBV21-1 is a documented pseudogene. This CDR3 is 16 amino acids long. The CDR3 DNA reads TGTGCCAGCAACCCTGACGGGGCAGGCACTAATCAGCCCCAGCATTTT. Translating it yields CASNPDGAGTNQPQHF.

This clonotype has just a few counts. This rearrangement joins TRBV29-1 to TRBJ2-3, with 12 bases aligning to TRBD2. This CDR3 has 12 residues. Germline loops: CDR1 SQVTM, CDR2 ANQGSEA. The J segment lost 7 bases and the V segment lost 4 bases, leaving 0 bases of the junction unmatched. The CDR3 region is CSVGTSGNTQYF. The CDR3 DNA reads TGCAGCGTTGGGACTAGCGGGAATACGCAGTATTTT.

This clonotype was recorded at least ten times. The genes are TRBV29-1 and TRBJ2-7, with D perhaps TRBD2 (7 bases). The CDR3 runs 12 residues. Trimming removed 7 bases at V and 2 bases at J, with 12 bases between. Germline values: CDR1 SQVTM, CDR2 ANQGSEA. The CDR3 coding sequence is TGCAGCGCTTTGGGGGGGCCCTACGAGCAGTACTTC. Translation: CSALGGPYEQYF.

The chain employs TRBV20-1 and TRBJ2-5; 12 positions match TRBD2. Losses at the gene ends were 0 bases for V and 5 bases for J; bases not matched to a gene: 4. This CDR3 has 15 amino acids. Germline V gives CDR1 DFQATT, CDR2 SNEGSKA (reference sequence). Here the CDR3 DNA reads TGCAGTGCTAGAGATCGACTAGCGGGAGTGGAGACCCAGTACTTC. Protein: CSARDRLAGVETQYF.

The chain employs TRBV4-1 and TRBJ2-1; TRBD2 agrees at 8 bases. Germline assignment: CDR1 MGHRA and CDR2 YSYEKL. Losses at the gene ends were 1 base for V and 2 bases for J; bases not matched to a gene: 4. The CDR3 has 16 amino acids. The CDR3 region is CASSQGPAGAYNEQFF. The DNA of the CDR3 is TGCGCCAGCAGCCAAGGGCCAGCGGGGGCCTACAATGAGCAGTTCTTC.

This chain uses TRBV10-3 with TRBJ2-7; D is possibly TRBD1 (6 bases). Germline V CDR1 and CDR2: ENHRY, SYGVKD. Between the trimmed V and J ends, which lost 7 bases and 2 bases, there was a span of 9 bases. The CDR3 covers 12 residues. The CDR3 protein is CAITTGPYEQYF. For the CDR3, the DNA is TGTGCCATCACGACAGGCCCCTACGAGCAGTACTTC.

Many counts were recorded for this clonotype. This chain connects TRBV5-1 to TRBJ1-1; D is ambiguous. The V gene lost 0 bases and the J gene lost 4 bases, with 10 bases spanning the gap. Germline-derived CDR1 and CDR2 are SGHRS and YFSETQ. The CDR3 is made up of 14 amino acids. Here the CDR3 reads CASSLGGRATEAFF. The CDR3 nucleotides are TGCGCCAGCAGCTTGGGCGGAAGGGCCACTGAAGCTTTCTTT.

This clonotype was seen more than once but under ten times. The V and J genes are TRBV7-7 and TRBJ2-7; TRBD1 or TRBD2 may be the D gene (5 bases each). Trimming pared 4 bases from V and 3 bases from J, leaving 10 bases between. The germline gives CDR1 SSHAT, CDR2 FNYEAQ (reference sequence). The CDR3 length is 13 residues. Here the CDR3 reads CASSWEQGYEQYF. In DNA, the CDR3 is TGTGCCAGCAGCTGGGAGCAGGGCTACGAGCAGTACTTC. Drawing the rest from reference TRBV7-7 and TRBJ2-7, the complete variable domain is GAGVSQSPRYKVTKRGQDVTLRCDPISSHATLYWYQQALGQGPEFLTYFNYEAQPDKSGLPSDRFSAERPEGSISTLTIQRTEQRDSAMYRCASSWEQGYEQYFGPGTRLTVT.

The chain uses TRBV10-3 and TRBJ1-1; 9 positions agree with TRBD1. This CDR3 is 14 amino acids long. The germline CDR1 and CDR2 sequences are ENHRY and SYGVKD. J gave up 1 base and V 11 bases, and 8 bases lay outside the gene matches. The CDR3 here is CASLGQGQNTEAFF. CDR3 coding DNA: TGTGCCTCCCTGGGACAGGGCCAGAACACTGAAGCTTTCTTT.

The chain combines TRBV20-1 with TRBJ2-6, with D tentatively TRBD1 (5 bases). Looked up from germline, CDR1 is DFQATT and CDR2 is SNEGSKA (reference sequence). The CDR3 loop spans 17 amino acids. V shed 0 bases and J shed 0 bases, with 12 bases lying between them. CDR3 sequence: CSARDAGSRSGANVLTF. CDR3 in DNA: TGCAGTGCTAGAGATGCAGGGTCCCGCTCTGGGGCCAACGTCCTGACTTTC.

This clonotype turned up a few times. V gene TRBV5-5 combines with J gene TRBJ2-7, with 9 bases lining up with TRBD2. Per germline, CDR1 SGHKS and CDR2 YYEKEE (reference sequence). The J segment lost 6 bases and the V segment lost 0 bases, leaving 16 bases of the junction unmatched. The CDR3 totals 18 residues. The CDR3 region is CASSLGYMGLATSGEQYF. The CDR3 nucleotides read TGTGCCAGCAGCTTGGGCTACATGGGACTAGCCACTTCGGGCGAGCAGTACTTC.